This TCR beta chain appears in the sequencing data of a study of regulatory T cells in long-lasting Graves disease. Across the study: Disease was considered persistent Graves' disease after over 5 years of antithyroid drugs (with positive TSH receptor antibodies). Findings and caveats of the study: Less diverse TCR repertoires were seen in persistent Graves' patients than in newly diagnosed ones.

This clonotype was counted at least ten times. Its specificity is not known. As for time point: persistent/refractory GD, antithyroid drugs over 5 years with positive TRAb. Isolated PBMC RNA provided the starting material for the TCR library. The patient group derived from an endocrinology department in Xi'an, China. This CDR3 spans 14 amino acids. The V and J ends lost 6 bases and 5 bases respectively, with 13 bases between them. Arm-PCR of CDR3 regions and iRepertoire HTBI primers were used to build TCR beta libraries. Each CDR3 protein gets one entry after TCRdb re-called the multiplex PCR reads with MiXCR. The sample gives 390,000 or so distinct CDR3 sequences, roughly 25% of which show up once; approximately 30% is in the top ten.

V is TRBV12-3 or TRBV12-4 and J is TRBJ1-4, with D unclear. The sample consisted of peripheral blood mononuclear cells (PBMCs), taken when the disease was refractory, from a patient treated with antithyroid drugs. This sequence was found in a woman between 40 and 50 years old with Graves disease. The CDR3 here is CASRLVGKNEKLFF. The DNA of the CDR3 is TGTGCCAGCAGGCTAGTAGGGAAGAATGAAAAACTGTTTTTT.